These 19 T cell receptor beta chains share one sample of origin, sequenced in a study of blood T cells in healthy people across ages. PCR was performed a second time for about 7 to 11 cycles using a sample-barcoded 5' primer and a J-beta primer mix. TCRdb re-called the 5' RACE reads through MiXCR, storing one row per CDR3 protein. The sample records about 1,500,000 distinct CDR3 sequences, about 43% being singletons. The sequenced material came from blood. These TCRs come from a woman aged 18-29 years in good health.

This clonotype was seen a handful of times. V and J are TRBV4-1 and TRBJ2-1, with 8 bases identical to TRBD2. In germline, CDR1 is MGHRA, CDR2 YSYEKL. This CDR3 comprises 15 residues. V dropped 0 bases and J dropped 6; count of bases not matched to a gene: 4. As DNA, the CDR3 is TGCGCCAGCAGCCAAGATCTCCTAGCGGGCAATGAGCAGTTCTTC. Translated, it gives CASSQDLLAGNEQFF.

V gene TRBV29-1 combines with J gene TRBJ2-7, with a tentative D call TRBD2 (5 bases). V shed 3 bases and J shed 2 bases, with 11 bases lying between them. Germline V CDR1 and CDR2: SQVTM, ANQGSEA. This CDR3 is 13 amino acids long. CDR3 sequence reads: CSVDLDSTYEQYF. CDR3 bases: TGCAGCGTTGATCTGGACTCGACCTACGAGCAGTACTTC.

This clonotype has a handful of counts. The chain employs TRBV4-1 and TRBJ1-1, with unresolved D. This CDR3 is 18 amino acids long. The germline V and J ends were trimmed by 2 bases and 1 base, with 20 bases remaining between them. Germline V gives CDR1 MGHRA, CDR2 YSYEKL. The CDR3, as DNA: TGCGCCAGCAGCCAACCTGTCCGCAGGAAGACTTCGAACACTGAAGCTTTCTTT. The encoded protein is CASSQPVRRKTSNTEAFF.

In its sample, this clonotype was seen a few times. The genes are TRBV2 and TRBJ2-5; the D gene could be TRBD1 or TRBD2 (5 bases each). The CDR3 is 14 amino acids. Trimming took off 6 bases at V and 11 bases at J, with 22 bases between the two ends. Germline V gene sequence: CDR1 SNHLY, CDR2 FYNNEI. As DNA, the CDR3 is TGTGCCAGCAGCAACCAGGGAGATCTTCGAGAGCAGTACTTC. Protein sequence: CASSNQGDLREQYF.

This clonotype has only a few counts. This rearrangement joins TRBV29-1 to TRBJ1-2; D is perhaps TRBD1 (5 bases). The CDR3 runs 11 residues. With 7 bases removed from V and 8 bases from J, the gap between germline ends came to 14 bases. CDR1 and CDR2 (germline): SQVTM, ANQGSEA. The CDR3 nucleotides read TGCAGCGACCGGGACGGTCAAGGCTACACCTTC. It encodes CSDRDGQGYTF.

The chain links TRBV21-1 to TRBJ2-7. TRBV21-1 is termed a pseudogene. The CDR3 has 15 amino acids. The CDR3 region has the DNA TGTGCCAGCAGCAAAAGAGGCAGGAGCCCCTACGAGCAGTACTTC. This gives the protein CASSKRGRSPYEQYF.

The J gene is TRBJ2-1, the V gene TRBV20-1; 8 positions match TRBD1. The V gene's germline CDR1 is DFQATT and CDR2 SNEGSKA (reference sequence). The CDR3 contains 16 residues. The CDR3 spells CIYPGQTGDSYNEQFF. Written as DNA, the CDR3 is TGCATCTATCCCGGACAGACAGGGGATTCCTACAATGAGCAGTTCTTC.

The chain recombines TRBV14 with TRBJ1-2, with 7 positions matching TRBD1. CDR1 and CDR2 (germline): SGHDN, FVKESK. The length of the CDR3 is 14 residues. V lost 4 bases and J lost 8; bases outside the gene matches: 10. The CDR3 DNA reads as TGTGCCAGCAGCCTCATCTCAGGGGGAGGGGGCTACACCTTC. As protein: CASSLISGGGGYTF.

In this sample, this clonotype turned up a few times. This rearrangement joins TRBV6-1 to TRBJ2-7; tentative D call: TRBD1 (6 bases). Trimming stripped 4 bases from V and 0 bases from J, with 13 bases between. The CDR3 has 15 amino acids. The V gene's germline CDR1 is MNHNS and CDR2 SASEGT. CDR3 coding DNA: TGTGCCAGCAGTGTACCCAGACAGGACTCCTACGAGCAGTACTTC. It specifies CASSVPRQDSYEQYF.

This clonotype came up a few times. The chain is built from TRBV7-9 and TRBJ2-3; TRBD2 matches 11 bases. Germline assignment: CDR1 SEHNR and CDR2 FQNEAQ (reference sequence). After removal of 2 bases from V and 3 bases from J, the junction contained 4 bases not matched to a gene. The CDR3 length is 16 residues. CDR3 loop: CASSLWASGGTDTQYF. The CDR3 DNA sequence: TGTGCCAGCAGCTTATGGGCTAGCGGGGGGACAGATACGCAGTATTTT.

The chain links TRBV7-6 to TRBJ2-1, with 9 bases that match TRBD2. Trimming took 3 bases from V and 8 from J; bases not matched to a gene: 5. Germline V gene lookup returns CDR1 SGHVS and CDR2 FNYEAQ. This CDR3 has 14 amino acids. CDR3 residues: CASSFSGGIDEQFF. CDR3 in DNA: TGTGCCAGCAGCTTTAGCGGGGGAATCGATGAGCAGTTCTTC.

The chain carries TRBV28 and TRBJ1-5; 9 bases line up with TRBD1. The V gene's germline CDR1 is MDHEN and CDR2 SYDVKM. The length of the CDR3 is 15 residues. V shed 6 bases, J shed 3 bases, and the junction held 6 bases outside the gene matches. CDR3 loop: CASSSQGAPNQPQHF. CDR3 DNA sequence: TGTGCCAGCAGCTCACAGGGGGCGCCCAATCAGCCCCAGCATTTT. The full variable domain, its missing parts supplied by reference TRBV28 and TRBJ1-5, is DVKVTQSSRYLVKRTGEKVFLECVQDMDHENMFWYRQDPGLGLRLIYFSYDVKMKEKGDIPEGYSVSREKKERFSLILESASTNQTSMYLCASSSQGAPNQPQHFGDGTRLSIL.

The gene calls are TRBV20-1 and TRBJ1-2, with D hard to call. The CDR3 loop spans 13 amino acids. The ends were cut back, 4 bases at V and 3 bases at J, with 12 bases in the middle. Germline values: CDR1 DFQATT, CDR2 SNEGSKA (reference sequence). The chain's CDR3 is CSAKSPGYYGYTF. CDR3 coding DNA: TGCAGTGCTAAGTCCCCGGGCTACTATGGCTACACCTTC.

The chain recombines TRBV20-1 with TRBJ1-1; D may be TRBD1 (5 bases). The CDR3 totals 17 residues. Germline V CDR1 and CDR2: DFQATT, SNEGSKA (reference sequence). V was shortened by 1 base and J by 0 bases, with 18 bases between the two germline ends. The CDR3 nucleotides read TGCAGTGCTAGAGTTATCGGGGGAGCGGGAATGAACACTGAAGCTTTCTTT. This encodes CSARVIGGAGMNTEAFF.

The J gene is TRBJ2-1, the V gene TRBV4-1; 9 bases match TRBD2. The CDR3 is made up of 16 amino acids. With 1 base clipped from V and 7 bases from J, the junction kept 8 bases outside the gene matches. The germline CDR1 and CDR2 sequences are MGHRA and YSYEKL. The CDR3: CASSQVGGRVGNEQFF. In DNA form, the CDR3 reads TGCGCCAGCAGCCAAGTGGGCGGGAGGGTAGGGAATGAGCAGTTCTTC.

Note on this clonotype: One end of the junction varies from germline; a read error may be responsible. This chain links TRBV19 with TRBJ1-1; unclear D gene. The CDR3 extends over 14 amino acids. Germline assignment: CDR1 LNHDA and CDR2 SQIVND (reference sequence). CDR3 loop: CASSISGLNTEDFF. The CDR3 DNA is TGTGCCAGTAGTATCTCGGGGTTGAACACTGAAGATTTCTTT. Supplemented by reference TRBV19 and TRBJ1-1, the full variable domain reads DGGITQSPKYLFRKEGQNVTLSCEQNLNHDAMYWYRQDPGQGLRLIYYSQIVNDFQKGDIAEGYSVSREKKESFPLTVTSAQKNPTAFYLCASSISGLNTEDFFGQGTRLTVV.

J is TRBJ2-2 and V is TRBV20-1, with no clear D. V lost 6 bases and J 3 bases, leaving 17 bases between the germline ends. The CDR3 extends over 15 amino acids. Germline lookup yields CDR1 DFQATT and CDR2 SNEGSKA (reference sequence). In DNA form, the CDR3 reads TGCAGTGCGCTTGCGCTGGGGTGGGACACCGGGGAGCTGTTTTTT. Translating it yields CSALALGWDTGELFF.

This clonotype has a handful of counts. This chain links TRBV6-1 with TRBJ1-2; the D gene is possibly TRBD1 (5 bases). This CDR3 comprises 15 residues. The germline V gene has CDR1 MNHNS and CDR2 SASEGT. V lost 8 bases, J lost 6 bases, and 22 bases lay in between. The CDR3 bases are TGTGCCAGCGCCGAACCGGGACTCAGGGCCCATGGCTACACCTTC. Translating gives CASAEPGLRAHGYTF.

The gene calls are TRBV5-1 and TRBJ2-4, with D perhaps TRBD2 (5 bases). Trimming left V 3 bases short and J 2 bases short, with 15 bases between. Germline V gene sequence: CDR1 SGHRS, CDR2 YFSETQ. The CDR3 covers 16 residues. CDR3 DNA sequence: TGCGCCAGCAGCTCGGACTCCCATGCATCCAAAAACATTCAGTACTTC. This encodes CASSSDSHASKNIQYF.